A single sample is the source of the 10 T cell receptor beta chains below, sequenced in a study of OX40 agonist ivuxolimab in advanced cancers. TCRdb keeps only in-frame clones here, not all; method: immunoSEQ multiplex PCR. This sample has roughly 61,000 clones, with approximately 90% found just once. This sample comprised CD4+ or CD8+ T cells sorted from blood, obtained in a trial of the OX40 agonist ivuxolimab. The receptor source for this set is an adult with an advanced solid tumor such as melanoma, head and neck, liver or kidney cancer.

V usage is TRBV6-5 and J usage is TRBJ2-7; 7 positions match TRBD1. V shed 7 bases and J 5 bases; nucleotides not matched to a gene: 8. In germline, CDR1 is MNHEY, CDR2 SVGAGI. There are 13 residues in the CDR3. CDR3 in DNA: TGTGCCAGCACTCGACAGGGTTCCCACGAGCAGTACTTC. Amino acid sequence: CASTRQGSHEQYF.

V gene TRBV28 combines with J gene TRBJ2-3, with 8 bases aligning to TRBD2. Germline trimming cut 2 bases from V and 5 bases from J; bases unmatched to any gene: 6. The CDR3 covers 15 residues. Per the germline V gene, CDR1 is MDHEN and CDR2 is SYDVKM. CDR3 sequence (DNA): TGTGCCAGCAGTTTAGCGGGGGGCCGTGAAGATACGCAGTATTTT. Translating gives CASSLAGGREDTQYF.

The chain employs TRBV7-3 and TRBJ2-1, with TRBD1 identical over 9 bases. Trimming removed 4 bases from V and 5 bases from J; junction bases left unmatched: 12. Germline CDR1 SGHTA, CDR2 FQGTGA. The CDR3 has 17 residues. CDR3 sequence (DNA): TGTGCCAGCAGCTCCGGGGGACAGGGCCGCGCAAACAATGAGCAGTTCTTC. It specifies CASSSGGQGRANNEQFF.

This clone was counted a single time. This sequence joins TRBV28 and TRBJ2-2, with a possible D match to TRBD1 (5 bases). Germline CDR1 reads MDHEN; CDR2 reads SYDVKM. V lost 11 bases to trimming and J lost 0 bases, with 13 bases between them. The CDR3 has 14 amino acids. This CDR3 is CAVLGEANTGELFF. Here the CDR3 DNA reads TGTGCCGTTCTAGGGGAAGCGAACACCGGGGAGCTGTTTTTT.

In DNA form, the CDR3 reads TGTGCCAGCAATACAGGGGGCGGTATAGGGGAGCTGTTTTTT. Its protein product is CASNTGGGIGELFF. V gene TRBV6-5 combines with J gene TRBJ2-2, with 9 nucleotides matching TRBD1. Germline lookup yields CDR1 MNHEY and CDR2 SVGAGI. This CDR3 has 14 amino acids. The V and J ends lost 7 bases and 8 bases, in that order; junction bases with no gene match: 8.

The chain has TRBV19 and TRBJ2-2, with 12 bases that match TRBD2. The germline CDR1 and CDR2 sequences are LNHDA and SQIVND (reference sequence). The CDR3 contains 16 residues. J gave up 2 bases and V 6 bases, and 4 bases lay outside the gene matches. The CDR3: CASRTSGRSNTGELFF. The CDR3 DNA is TGTGCCAGTAGGACTAGCGGGAGAAGTAACACCGGGGAGCTGTTTTTT.

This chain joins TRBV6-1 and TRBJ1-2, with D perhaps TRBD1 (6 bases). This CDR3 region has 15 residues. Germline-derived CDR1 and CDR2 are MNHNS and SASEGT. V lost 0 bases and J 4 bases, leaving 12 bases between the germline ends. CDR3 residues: CASSEAGGDSYGYTF. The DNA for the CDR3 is TGTGCCAGCAGTGAAGCGGGGGGCGATTCCTATGGCTACACCTTC.

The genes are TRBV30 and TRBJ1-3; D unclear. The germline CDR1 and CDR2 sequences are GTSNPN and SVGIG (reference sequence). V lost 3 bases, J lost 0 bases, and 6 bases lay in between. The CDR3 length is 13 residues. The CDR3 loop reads CAWRFPSGNTIYF. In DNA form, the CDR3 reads TGTGCCTGGAGGTTTCCCTCTGGAAACACCATATATTTT.

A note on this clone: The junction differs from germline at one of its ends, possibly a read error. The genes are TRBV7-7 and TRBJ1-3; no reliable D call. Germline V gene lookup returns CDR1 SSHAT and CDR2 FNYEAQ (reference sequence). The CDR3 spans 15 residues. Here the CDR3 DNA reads TGTGCTAGCAGCTTATCCCTAAACTCTGGAAACACCATATATTTT. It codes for CASSLSLNSGNTIYF.

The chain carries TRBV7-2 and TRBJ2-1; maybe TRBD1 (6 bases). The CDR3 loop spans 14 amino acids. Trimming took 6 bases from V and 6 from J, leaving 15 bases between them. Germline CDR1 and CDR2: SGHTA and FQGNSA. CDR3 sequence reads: CASRYPDSLNEQFF. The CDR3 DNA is TGTGCCAGCAGGTACCCGGACAGCCTCAATGAGCAGTTCTTC.